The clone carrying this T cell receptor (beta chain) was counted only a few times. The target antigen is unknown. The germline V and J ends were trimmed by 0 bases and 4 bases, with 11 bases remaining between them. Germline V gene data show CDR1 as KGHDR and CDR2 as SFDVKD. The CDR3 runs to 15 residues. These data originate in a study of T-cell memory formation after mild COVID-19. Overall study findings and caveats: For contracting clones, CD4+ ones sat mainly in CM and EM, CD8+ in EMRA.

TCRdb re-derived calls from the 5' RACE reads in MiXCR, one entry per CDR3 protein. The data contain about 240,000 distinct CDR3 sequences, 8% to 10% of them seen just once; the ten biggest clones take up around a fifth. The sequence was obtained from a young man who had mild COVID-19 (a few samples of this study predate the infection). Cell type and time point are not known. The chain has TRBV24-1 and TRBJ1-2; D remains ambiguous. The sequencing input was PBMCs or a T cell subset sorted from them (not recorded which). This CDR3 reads CATSDLHQELYGYTF. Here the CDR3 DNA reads TGTGCCACCAGTGATTTGCATCAGGAACTCTATGGCTACACCTTC.